Following are 10 T cell receptor beta chains from one sample sequenced in a study of blood T cell repertoires in COVID-19. Generated by immunoSEQ multiplex PCR, the TCRdb table keeps only in-frame clones and is missing some. The sample yields 300,000 to 400,000 clones, roughly 85% seen once. Sequencing used peripheral blood. Receptors were obtained from a human donor in a cohort sampled during active COVID-19.

In nucleotides, the CDR3 is TGTGCCAGCAGTGAAATGGGGACTTTCAATCAGCCCCAGCATTTT. Its translation: CASSEMGTFNQPQHF. The rearrangement uses TRBV6-1 and TRBJ1-5; D perhaps matches TRBD1 (5 bases). CDR1 is MNHNS, CDR2 SASEGT, per germline. The V and J ends lost 2 bases and 3 bases respectively, with 11 bases between them. The CDR3 is made up of 15 amino acids.

This clone was counted only a few times. This chain links TRBV10-2 with TRBJ1-5; D is undetermined. Germline CDR1 reads WSHSY; CDR2 reads SAAADI. This CDR3 has 15 amino acids. Trimming removed 3 bases at V and 1 base at J, with 10 bases between. CDR3: CASSEANRSNQPQHF. The CDR3 DNA reads TGCGCCAGCAGTGAAGCGAATAGGAGCAATCAGCCCCAGCATTTT.

A note on this clone: This sample includes further DNA sequences coding for the same CDR3. The J gene is TRBJ1-1, the V gene TRBV19, with D unresolved. V gave up 3 bases and J gave up 1 base, with 6 bases separating them. In germline, CDR1 is LNHDA, CDR2 SQIVND (reference sequence). The CDR3 covers 13 residues. The CDR3 sequence is CASSITGNTEAFF. DNA of the CDR3: TGTGCCAGTAGTATCACCGGGAACACTGAAGCTTTCTTT.

The chain employs TRBV7-3 and TRBJ2-2, with 7 bases lining up with TRBD1. CDR3 length: 13 amino acids. V lost 2 bases, J lost 6 bases, and 0 bases stayed unmatched. Germline V lookup: CDR1 SGHTA, CDR2 FQGTGA. CDR3 loop: CASSLQGAGELFF. Written as DNA, the CDR3 is TGTGCCAGCAGCTTACAGGGGGCCGGGGAGCTGTTTTTT.

The chain combines TRBV6-5 with TRBJ2-3; tentatively, D is TRBD1 (6 bases). CDR1 is MNHEY and CDR2 is SVGAGI in the germline V gene. This CDR3 has 15 amino acids. V was pared by 7 bases and J by 3 bases, with 17 bases between. CDR3 residues: CASKGRRGRTDTQYF. The CDR3 coding sequence is TGTGCCAGCAAGGGGCGCAGGGGAAGGACAGATACGCAGTATTTT.

The rearrangement uses TRBV5-4 and TRBJ2-2; TRBD1 aligns across 10 bases. Germline V gene lookup returns CDR1 SGHNT and CDR2 YYREEE (reference sequence). V gave up 5 bases and J gave up 6 bases; unmatched junction bases: 10. This CDR3 region has 16 residues. Here the CDR3 DNA reads TGTGCCAGCAGTTCAAACCGGGACAGGGGTGCCGGGGAGCTGTTTTTT. Amino acids: CASSSNRDRGAGELFF.

The chain links TRBV5-6 to TRBJ1-2; D possibly corresponds to TRBD1 (6 bases). In germline, CDR1 is SGHDT, CDR2 YYEEEE. Trimming cost V 6 bases and J 5 bases, with 23 bases left between them. This CDR3 is built from 16 residues. CDR3 coding DNA: TGTGCCAGCACCTCTGTGGGGGCAGGGGATAATTATGGCTACACCTTC. Amino acid sequence: CASTSVGAGDNYGYTF.

Concerning this clone itself: An end of the junction does not agree with germline; a read error may underlie this. The rearrangement joins TRBV6-1 to TRBJ2-7; TRBD1 matches 7 bases. This CDR3 comprises 13 residues. CDR1 and CDR2 from the germline V gene are MNHNS and SASEGT. DNA for the CDR3: TGTGCCAGCGGTGAGACAGGGAACTACGAGCAGTACTTC. Residues: CASGETGNYEQYF.

The chain has TRBV4-1 and TRBJ1-4; TRBD1 aligns across 7 bases. Germline CDR1 and CDR2: MGHRA and YSYEKL. This CDR3 contains 14 residues. V shed 2 bases, J shed 8 bases, and the junction held 5 bases outside the gene matches. The CDR3, as DNA: TGCGCCAGCAGCCAAACAGGGGTAAGGGAAAAACTGTTTTTT. This encodes CASSQTGVREKLFF.

The chain combines TRBV11-3 with TRBJ2-2; a weak D match, TRBD2 (6 bases). Trimming took 6 bases from V and 4 from J, leaving 9 bases between them. The CDR3 runs 13 residues. Germline V gene lookup returns CDR1 SGHNT and CDR2 YENEEA. DNA of the CDR3: TGTGCCAGCAGTTCTAGCGCCACCGGGGAGCTGTTTTTT. It is translated as CASSSSATGELFF.